This T cell receptor beta chain was recorded in a study of brain T cells in children with intractable seizures. Study conclusions and caveats: Clones missing pre-surgery may reflect undersampling of that blood sample. Only CDR3 sequence similarity suggested viral specificity, without known HCMV serostatus.

As concerns this clone: The antigen remains undetermined.

Generated by immunoSEQ multiplex PCR, the TCRdb table keeps only in-frame clones and is missing some. The sample holds a few hundred thousand clones; approximately 93% are singletons and the top ten take 4.5% to 7%. The time point denotes: blood from clinic visit 5 months post-surgery; TSC patient then seizure free. The sequenced cases were selected for having the highest brain T cell transcript signatures. Trimming left V 2 bases short and J 0 bases short, with 8 bases between. Germline V gene lookup returns CDR1 PRHDT and CDR2 FYEKMQ (reference sequence). This CDR3 comprises 15 residues. Sequenced here: peripheral blood, sampled less than 6 months after surgery. The genes are TRBV13 and TRBJ1-3; D is ambiguous. The TCR comes from a boy younger than two with tuberous sclerosis and intractable seizures. CDR3 sequence reads: CASSLRSRSGNTIYF. The CDR3 region has the DNA TGTGCCAGCAGCTTACGTTCCCGCTCTGGAAACACCATATATTTT.